This T cell receptor (beta chain) appears in the sequencing data of a study of early stage breast cancer tumors. The CDR3 is 17 amino acids. Germline V CDR1 and CDR2: LGHNA, YNFKEQ. V lost 4 bases and J lost 0; bases outside the gene matches: 9. Here immunoSEQ multiplex PCR was the method, and the copy in TCRdb shows in-frame clones only, minus some. The sample has almost 55,000 clones, about 93% seen once; the top ten hold roughly 5%. The chain is built from TRBV4-2 and TRBJ1-1, with 9 bases lining up with TRBD1. Sequencing used blood. This clonotype originated in a person between 70 and 80 years old with breast cancer. The CDR3 sequence: CASSPPGQGLMNTEAFF. CDR3 bases: TGTGCCAGCAGCCCGCCGGGACAGGGATTAATGAACACTGAAGCTTTCTTT.